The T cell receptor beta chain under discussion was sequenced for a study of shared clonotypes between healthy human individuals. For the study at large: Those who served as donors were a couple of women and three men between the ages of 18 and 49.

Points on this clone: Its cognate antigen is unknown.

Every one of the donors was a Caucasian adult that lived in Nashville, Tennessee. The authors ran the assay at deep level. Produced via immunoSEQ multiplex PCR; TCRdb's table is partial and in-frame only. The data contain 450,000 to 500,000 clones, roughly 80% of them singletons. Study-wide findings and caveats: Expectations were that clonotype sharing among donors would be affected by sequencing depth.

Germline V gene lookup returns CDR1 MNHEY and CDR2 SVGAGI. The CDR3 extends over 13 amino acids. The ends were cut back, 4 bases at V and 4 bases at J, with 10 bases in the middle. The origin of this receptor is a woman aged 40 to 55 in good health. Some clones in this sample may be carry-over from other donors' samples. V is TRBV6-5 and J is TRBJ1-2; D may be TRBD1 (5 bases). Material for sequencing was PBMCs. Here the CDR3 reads CASSWGGVYGYTF. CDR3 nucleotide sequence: TGTGCCAGCAGTTGGGGGGGAGTCTATGGCTACACCTTC.